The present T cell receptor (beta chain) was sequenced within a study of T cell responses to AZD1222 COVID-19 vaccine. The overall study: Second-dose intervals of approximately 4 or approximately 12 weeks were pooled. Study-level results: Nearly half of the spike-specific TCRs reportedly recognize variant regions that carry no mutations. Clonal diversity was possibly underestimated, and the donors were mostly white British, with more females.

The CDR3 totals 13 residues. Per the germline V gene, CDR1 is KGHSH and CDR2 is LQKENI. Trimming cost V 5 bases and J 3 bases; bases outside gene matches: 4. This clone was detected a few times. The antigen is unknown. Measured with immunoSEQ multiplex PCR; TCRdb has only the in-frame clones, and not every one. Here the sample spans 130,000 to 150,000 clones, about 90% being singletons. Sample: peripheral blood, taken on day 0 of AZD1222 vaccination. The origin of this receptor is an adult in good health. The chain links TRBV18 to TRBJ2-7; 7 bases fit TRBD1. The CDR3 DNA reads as TGTGCCAGCTCAAGTGACAGGGTCTACGAGCAGTACTTC. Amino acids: CASSSDRVYEQYF.